This T cell receptor (beta chain) was found in a study of B cell selection in AIRE deficiency. Findings and limits, study-wide: Healthy donors alone shared more than 30% of some 3,300 Treg sequences; patients alone about 10%. Shorter CDR3s marked shared Treg sequences, biased toward few non-templated insertions. Patient Tconv and Treg cells showed healthy-like TCRBV usage, CDR3 length, diversity. Patient Tconv cells held roughly 31% of Treg sequences shared by healthy donors.

The data were produced by immunoSEQ multiplex PCR, yet TCRdb's version contains in-frame clones alone and is incomplete. The sample consists of some 19,000 clones, around 97% of them appearing once. Sorting defined conventional CD4 T cells as CD4+CD127+. CDR3 size: 16 residues. The germline CDR1 and CDR2 sequences are SGHNT and YYREEE (reference sequence). With V trimmed by 4 bases and J by 1 base, 9 bases remained unmatched. A remark on this clone: Its antigen is as yet unknown.

The sample comprised conventional CD4+ T cells sorted from PBMCs. V and J are TRBV5-4 and TRBJ2-3; 7 bases agree with TRBD2. The origin of this receptor is a human donor with AIRE deficiency. The CDR3 DNA reads TGTGCCAGCAGCCCTACGGCGGGGGAGGGCACAGATACGCAGTATTTT. It translates to CASSPTAGEGTDTQYF.